These T cell receptor beta chains were read from a single sample in a study of Ad26.COV2.S vaccination and SARS-CoV-2 variants. Only in-frame clones appear in the TCRdb table, and some are missing; sequencing was by immunoSEQ multiplex PCR. The data show about 350,000 clones, with about 88% seen just once and 6.4% held by the top ten. This specimen consisted of peripheral blood, obtained in a trial of Ad26.COV2.S vaccine versus placebo. These receptors came from a person between 18 and 65 years old who received the Ad26.COV2.S COVID-19 vaccine or a placebo. Both conserved end residues are part of each CDR3.

V: TRBV5-1
J: TRBJ1-2
CDR3: CASSSDRGSYGYTF

V: TRBV5-1
J: TRBJ2-7
CDR3: CASSLGGTYEQYF

V: TRBV6-1
J: TRBJ2-7
CDR3: CASSEGSDRELYEQYF

V: TRBV15
J: TRBJ1-4
CDR3: CATSRDGGQGYEKLFF

V: TRBV27
J: TRBJ2-7
CDR3: CASRARTSGASYEQYF

V: TRBV6-5
J: TRBJ1-2
CDR3: CASRRAGPLSGGYTF

V: TRBV6-5
J: TRBJ1-2
CDR3: CAATDIGANYGYTF

V: TRBV14
J: TRBJ2-7
CDR3: CASSHRDPYYEQYF

V: TRBV6-5
J: TRBJ1-3
CDR3: CASSRPGYSGNTIYF

V: TRBV9
J: TRBJ1-3
CDR3: CASSRGEVSGNTIYF

V: TRBV7-3
J: TRBJ2-4
CDR3: CASSLYPLRLQGAQAKNIQYF

V: TRBV2
J: TRBJ2-5
CDR3: CASDGGETQYF

V: TRBV24-1
J: TRBJ2-2
CDR3: CATSDDHIAGELFF

V: TRBV19
J: TRBJ2-3
CDR3: CASSRASWQAPSTDTQYF

V: TRBV5-1
J: TRBJ2-2
CDR3: CASSSLTGTTGELFF

V: TRBV9
J: TRBJ1-1
CDR3: CASSPTGGLNTEAFF

V: TRBV10-3
J: TRBJ1-4
CDR3: CAISESGTSNEKLFF

V: TRBV11-1
J: TRBJ2-2
CDR3: CASRSYRGTGELFF

V: TRBV21-1
J: TRBJ2-5
CDR3: CASLAGAQETQYF

V: TRBV4-3
J: TRBJ2-7
CDR3: CASSPADSVEQYF

V: TRBV27
J: TRBJ2-5
CDR3: CASSYYGLAGGPSETQYF

V: TRBV19
J: TRBJ1-4
CDR3: CASSAVTGNKGEKLFF

V: TRBV7-8
J: TRBJ1-2
CDR3: CASSLAARAGTGGVTNYGYTF

V: TRBV6-2/TRBV6-3
J: TRBJ2-2
CDR3: CASSYSPWEWINTGELFF

V: TRBV18
J: TRBJ2-1
CDR3: CASSVRGESYNEQFF

V: TRBV11-2
J: TRBJ2-1
CDR3: CASSLDLPSYNEQFF

V: TRBV28
J: TRBJ1-1
CDR3: CAIGIGEAFF

V: TRBV9
J: TRBJ1-1
CDR3: CASSLKQGNTEAFF

V: TRBV19
J: TRBJ1-4
CDR3: CASSPRTDNEKLFF

V: TRBV21-1
J: TRBJ1-6
CDR3: CASSKGGTAKNSPLHF

V: TRBV18
J: TRBJ2-5
CDR3: CASSPGLAGQVEETQYF

V: TRBV21-1
J: TRBJ2-3
CDR3: CASSRQGEAADTQYF

V: TRBV7-2
J: TRBJ1-1
CDR3: CASSRDRNTEAFF

V: TRBV5-1
J: TRBJ2-7
CDR3: CASSLVTDRPFYEQYF

V: TRBV4-3
J: TRBJ2-4
CDR3: CASSQGKPRTGLNKNIQYF

V: TRBV7-2
J: TRBJ1-1
CDR3: CASSPSGGRNTEAFF

V: TRBV11-1
J: TRBJ2-1
CDR3: CASSLASGNLYNEQFF

V: TRBV6-5
J: TRBJ2-1
CDR3: CASSYSSTLNNEQFF

V: TRBV19
J: TRBJ2-1
CDR3: CASSIPGNGEQFF

V: TRBV5-1
J: TRBJ1-2
CDR3: CASSSTGGRDGTNYGYTF

V: TRBV7-9
J: TRBJ1-1
CDR3: CASSLDMNTEAFF

V: TRBV6-4
J: TRBJ2-7
CDR3: CASSASGDSEQYF

V: TRBV7-9
J: TRBJ1-1
CDR3: CASSFLKTEAFF

V: TRBV6-6
J: TRBJ2-3
CDR3: CATSVADTQYF